Following are 2 T cell receptor beta chains from one sample sequenced in a study of OX40 agonist ivuxolimab in advanced cancers. Measured with immunoSEQ multiplex PCR; TCRdb has only the in-frame clones, and not every one. The sample holds some 43,000 clones, approximately 86% seen once. The sequences come from CD4+ or CD8+ T cells sorted from blood, collected in a trial of the OX40 agonist ivuxolimab. Receptor source: an adult with an advanced solid tumor such as melanoma, head and neck, liver or kidney cancer.

This clone came up once. The chain combines TRBV6-6 with TRBJ2-1, with 11 bases that match TRBD2. CDR3 size: 14 residues. CDR1 is MNHNY and CDR2 is SVGAGI in the germline V gene (reference sequence). After removal of 5 bases from V and 4 bases from J, the junction contained 1 base not matched to a gene. CDR3 loop: CASSLAGGYNEQFF. The CDR3 nucleotides read TGTGCCAGCAGTCTAGCGGGAGGTTACAATGAGCAGTTCTTC.

The rearrangement uses TRBV27 and TRBJ2-3, with unresolved D. From germline, CDR1 is MNHEY and CDR2 SMNVEV (reference sequence). CDR3 length equals 12 residues. Trimming took 6 bases from V and 0 from J, leaving 4 bases between them. CDR3 protein: CASSLSTDTQYF. Here the CDR3 DNA reads TGTGCCAGCAGCCTTAGCACAGATACGCAGTATTTT.